This is a list of T cell receptor beta chains from one sample in a study of blood T cell repertoires in COVID-19. Here immunoSEQ multiplex PCR was the method, and the copy in TCRdb shows in-frame clones only, minus some. The table lists 52,000 or so clones, about 80% of them singletons. Sequenced input: peripheral blood. These TCRs come from a man in his fifties or sixties with active or convalescent COVID-19. CDR3s include the opening cysteine and the closing phenylalanine or tryptophan. Fields, in order: V gene, CDR3 protein.

v_call: TRBV11-1
cdr3_aa: CASNYRDDTEAFF

v_call: TRBV18
cdr3_aa: CASSAAPPYGGEQYF

v_call: TRBV11-1
cdr3_aa: CASSLLRSNTEAFF

v_call: TRBV6-1
cdr3_aa: CASSDPGNAAFF

v_call: TRBV2
cdr3_aa: CASTLEGAGGNTIYF

v_call: TRBV27
cdr3_aa: CASRRGLEKLFF

v_call: TRBV14
cdr3_aa: CASSPRGRQGNTEAFF

v_call: TRBV4-2
cdr3_aa: CASSQDQGLDSNEQFF

v_call: TRBV19
cdr3_aa: CASMYNYGYTF

v_call: TRBV5-1
cdr3_aa: CASSLMSGSNQPQHF

v_call: TRBV5-6
cdr3_aa: CASRWGGGPQRGTEAFF

v_call: TRBV5-4
cdr3_aa: CASSISTGTGGYTF

v_call: TRBV5-8
cdr3_aa: CASSPSGTYEQYF

v_call: TRBV2
cdr3_aa: CASKRNRGDTEAFF

v_call: TRBV27
cdr3_aa: CASSPRKKNTEAFF

v_call: TRBV5-6
cdr3_aa: CASSRAGTYEQYF

v_call: TRBV6-5
cdr3_aa: CASSPGLPRETQYF

v_call: TRBV7-3
cdr3_aa: CASSLTRGAEAFF

v_call: TRBV30
cdr3_aa: CASIGGRSGNTIYF

v_call: TRBV10-3
cdr3_aa: CAIKGTSAHEQYF

v_call: TRBV5-1
cdr3_aa: CASSSDLSGGAETQYF

v_call: TRBV6-1
cdr3_aa: CASSESRLSTSEQYF

v_call: TRBV15
cdr3_aa: CATTRTSNNEKLFF

v_call: TRBV19
cdr3_aa: CASSIPDRYYSGANVLTF

v_call: TRBV4-1
cdr3_aa: CASSQEWEAQDTQYF

v_call: TRBV5-1
cdr3_aa: CASSFSLAGDTQYF

v_call: TRBV11-2
cdr3_aa: CASSSDRGISGEQYF

v_call: TRBV19
cdr3_aa: CASSIGQGREADTQYF

v_call: TRBV30
cdr3_aa: CAWNQAYGYTF